One and the same sample provided the 21 T cell receptor beta chains below, sequenced in a study of shared clonotypes between healthy human individuals. The assay was immunoSEQ multiplex PCR, and TCRdb's table has in-frame clones only and misses some. The repertoire holds approximately 180,000 clones, with about 93% as singletons. The sample comprised naive CD4+ T cells sorted from blood. Subset: CD45RA+ positively selected. The receptors come from a woman in her 30s in good health.

This clone appeared once. The V gene is TRBV7-6, the J gene TRBJ2-2; maybe TRBD1 (5 bases). Trimming cost V 1 base and J 8 bases, with 17 bases left between them. The CDR3 runs to 16 residues. The V gene's germline CDR1 is SGHVS and CDR2 FNYEAQ. The CDR3 DNA reads TGTGCCAGCAGCTTAGGACTGCCGGACCAGGGTGGGGAGCTGTTTTTT. Its protein product is CASSLGLPDQGGELFF.

The chain uses TRBV5-1 and TRBJ1-5; tentative D call: TRBD1 (5 bases). The V end lost 0 bases, the J end lost 8 bases, and 12 bases lay between the germline ends. Germline CDR1 reads SGHRS; CDR2 reads YFSETQ. This CDR3 is 14 amino acids long. The CDR3 coding sequence is TGCGCCAGCAGCTTGGAAGGGGCTGGGGAGCCCCAGCATTTT. This gives the protein CASSLEGAGEPQHF.

This clone was seen a few times. CDR3: CASSVLGTSSYEQYF. In DNA, the CDR3 is TGTGCCAGCAGTGTACTCGGGACTAGCTCCTACGAGCAGTACTTC. The rearrangement joins TRBV28 to TRBJ2-7, with 8 nucleotides matching TRBD2. The CDR3 spans 15 residues. V lost 5 bases and J lost 0; bases outside the gene matches: 6. Per the germline V gene, CDR1 is MDHEN and CDR2 is SYDVKM.

This chain links TRBV28 with TRBJ1-3, with 9 bases matching TRBD1. The CDR3 has 18 amino acids. Losses at the gene ends were 4 bases for V and 2 bases for J; bases not matched to a gene: 12. The V gene's germline CDR1 is MDHEN and CDR2 SYDVKM. CDR3 coding DNA: TGTGCCAGCAGTTCTATCGGGACAGGGAGGAGTGCTGGAAACACCATATATTTT. As protein: CASSSIGTGRSAGNTIYF. Together with reference TRBV28 and TRBJ1-3, the CDR3 gives the full variable domain: DVKVTQSSRYLVKRTGEKVFLECVQDMDHENMFWYRQDPGLGLRLIYFSYDVKMKEKGDIPEGYSVSREKKERFSLILESASTNQTSMYLCASSSIGTGRSAGNTIYFGEGSWLTVV.

The gene calls are TRBV28 and TRBJ2-7, with TRBD1 as a possible D gene (6 bases). V was trimmed by 6 bases and J by 3 bases, leaving 18 bases between them. The CDR3 consists of 15 residues. The germline V gene has CDR1 MDHEN and CDR2 SYDVKM. CDR3 sequence reads: CASRTYRDRGYEQYF. CDR3 DNA: TGTGCCAGCAGAACCTACAGGGATCGAGGCTACGAGCAGTACTTC.

The CDR3 sequence: CASREQATLYEKLFF. As DNA, the CDR3 is TGTGCCAGCAGGGAACAGGCCACGCTTTATGAAAAACTGTTTTTT. The chain links TRBV2 to TRBJ1-4; D might be TRBD1 (5 bases). With 6 bases removed from V and 6 bases from J, the gap between germline ends came to 17 bases. CDR1 is SNHLY, CDR2 FYNNEI, per germline. The CDR3 is 15 residues long.

The gene calls are TRBV19 and TRBJ2-7, with TRBD1 matching 9 bases. This CDR3 spans 15 amino acids. Germline loops: CDR1 LNHDA, CDR2 SQIVND (reference sequence). V dropped 4 bases and J dropped 2; count of bases not matched to a gene: 6. DNA of the CDR3: TGTGCCAGTAGTAAGACAGGGGGGTCTCCCTACGAGCAGTACTTC. Translation gives CASSKTGGSPYEQYF.

The chain joins TRBV2 to TRBJ2-7; 8 positions agree with TRBD2. In germline, CDR1 is SNHLY, CDR2 FYNNEI. Unmatched junction bases numbered 6, after V lost 3 bases and J lost 5 bases. The CDR3 sequence is 14 residues long. This CDR3 is CASSESGSTNEQYF. The CDR3 region has the DNA TGTGCCAGCAGTGAGAGCGGGAGTACCAACGAGCAGTACTTC.

This chain joins TRBV19 and TRBJ2-5, with 9 bases fitting TRBD2. The last part of the DNA fits TRBJ2-7 better; the J call may be wrong. The CDR3 loop spans 14 amino acids. The germline V gene encodes CDR1 LNHDA and CDR2 SQIVND (reference sequence). The CDR3 region has the DNA TGTGCCAGTAGTACCCTAGCGGGGAGCTACGAGCAGTACTTC. Amino acid sequence: CASSTLAGSYEQYF.

The chain employs TRBV11-2 and TRBJ2-7; D perhaps matches TRBD1 (6 bases). V was trimmed by 2 bases and J by 5 bases, leaving 19 bases between them. This CDR3 has 16 residues. Germline V gene data show CDR1 as SGHAT and CDR2 as FQNNGV. CDR3 nucleotide sequence: TGTGCCAGCAGCTTAATCTTAGGGGGTCATGGCGACGAGCAGTACTTC. Its protein is CASSLILGGHGDEQYF.

V and J are TRBV5-6 and TRBJ1-1; possibly TRBD1 for D (5 bases). The CDR3 runs 13 residues. V was trimmed by 5 bases and J by 1 base, leaving 9 bases between them. CDR1 SGHDT and CDR2 YYEEEE come from the germline V gene. The CDR3 sequence is CASRRQSNTEAFF. The CDR3, as DNA: TGTGCCAGCAGGAGACAGTCGAACACTGAAGCTTTCTTT.

The V call is TRBV19, the J call TRBJ2-2; tentatively, D is TRBD1 or TRBD2 (6 bases each). From germline, CDR1 is LNHDA and CDR2 SQIVND (reference sequence). The germline V and J ends were trimmed by 3 bases and 2 bases, with 16 bases remaining between them. The length of the CDR3 is 17 residues. In DNA form, the CDR3 reads TGTGCCAGTAGTATCAGGAGGGACACATCAAACACCGGGGAGCTGTTTTTT. It is translated as CASSIRRDTSNTGELFF.

The chain links TRBV5-1 to TRBJ1-1, with 9 bases identical to TRBD1. This CDR3 contains 16 residues. Germline loops: CDR1 SGHRS, CDR2 YFSETQ. The ends lost 2 bases at V and 5 bases at J; junction bases unmatched: 10. CDR3 nucleotide sequence: TGCGCCAGCAGCTTCGGACAGGGGATGGCGGGGACTGAAGCTTTCTTT. Its protein is CASSFGQGMAGTEAFF.

The chain is built from TRBV28 and TRBJ1-5; D not certain. V shed 3 bases and J shed 4 bases, with 7 bases lying between them. The CDR3 consists of 13 residues. Germline values: CDR1 MDHEN, CDR2 SYDVKM. The CDR3 nucleotides are TGTGCCAGCAGTTTGGTGGGTAATCAGCCCCAGCATTTT. This translates into CASSLVGNQPQHF.

V gene TRBV20-1 combines with J gene TRBJ1-2, with 10 bases that match TRBD1. The CDR3 extends over 11 amino acids. Germline V gene sequence: CDR1 DFQATT, CDR2 SNEGSKA (reference sequence). The CDR3 loop is CLRQGAAGYTF. The CDR3 DNA reads TGCCTGAGACAGGGGGCTGCGGGCTACACCTTC.

The gene calls are TRBV6-5 and TRBJ1-2, with D maybe TRBD1 (5 bases). The germline V and J ends were trimmed by 6 bases and 4 bases, with 12 bases remaining between them. The CDR3 sequence is 13 residues long. CDR1 is MNHEY, CDR2 SVGAGI, per germline. CDR3 protein: CASSPEGSYGYTF. CDR3 DNA: TGTGCCAGCAGCCCCGAGGGGAGCTATGGCTACACCTTC.

The chain carries TRBV7-2 and TRBJ2-6; tentative D call: TRBD1 (6 bases). Trimming shortened V by 1 base and J by 2 bases, and 6 bases separated the two germline ends. This CDR3 spans 15 amino acids. Germline V gives CDR1 SGHTA, CDR2 FQGNSA. Written as DNA, the CDR3 is TGTGCCAGCAGCTTAGGGACAGCTGGGGCCAACGTCCTGACTTTC. Translated, it gives CASSLGTAGANVLTF.

This clone has just a few counts. The chain combines TRBV2 with TRBJ1-3; D gene unclear. V was shortened by 1 base and J by 0 bases, with 4 bases between the two germline ends. Germline V gene sequence: CDR1 SNHLY, CDR2 FYNNEI. The CDR3 length is 14 residues. CDR3 residues: CASSEGNSGNTIYF. The CDR3 DNA reads as TGTGCCAGCAGTGAAGGGAACTCTGGAAACACCATATATTTT.

The table lists this clone with a count of one. The chain links TRBV7-9 to TRBJ1-1; D is ambiguous. This CDR3 contains 14 residues. The germline V and J ends were trimmed by 6 bases and 2 bases, with 13 bases remaining between them. CDR1 and CDR2 from the germline V gene are SEHNR and FQNEAQ (reference sequence). CDR3 DNA sequence: TGTGCCAGCAGATTTAGTTATGGAAACACTGAAGCTTTCTTT. This encodes CASRFSYGNTEAFF.

V and J are TRBV28 and TRBJ2-7; 8 bases line up with TRBD2. This CDR3 is built from 15 residues. Looked up from germline, CDR1 is MDHEN and CDR2 is SYDVKM. With V trimmed by 3 bases and J by 0 bases, 4 bases remained unmatched. CDR3 residues: CASSLVGRASYEQYF. The DNA of the CDR3 is TGTGCCAGCAGTTTGGTCGGGAGGGCCTCCTACGAGCAGTACTTC.

CDR3 DNA sequence: TGTGCCAGCAGTGGTAGACTAGCGGGTATGGAGACCCAGTACTTC. Its translation is CASSGRLAGMETQYF. The J gene is TRBJ2-5, the V gene TRBV25-1; 10 bases agree with TRBD2. The CDR3 has 15 amino acids. The germline V gene encodes CDR1 MGHDK and CDR2 SYGVNS. Trimming at V came to 4 bases and at J to 5 bases, leaving 7 bases not matched to a gene. Complete variable domain (other parts from reference TRBV25-1 and TRBJ2-5): EADIYQTPRYLVIGTGKKITLECSQTMGHDKMYWYQQDPGMELHLIHYSYGVNSTEKGDLSSESTVSRIRTEHFPLTLESARPSHTSQYLCASSGRLAGMETQYFGPGTRLLVL.